Each of the 31 T cell receptor beta chains below was sequenced from the same sample in a study of cytomegalovirus exposure and HLA in healthy donors (dated 2017 in TCRdb). The method behind the library was the immunoSEQ multiplex PCR assay. For the multiplex PCR, a mixture combining 60 forward primers for TCR Vbeta segments and 13 reverse primers for TCR Jbeta segments was used. This immuneACCESS table, as held by TCRdb, lists in-frame sequences with V and J called but not all clones. Of the missing ones, under half trace to an unresolved V gene in checked studies; the others have no known cause. This sample has over 150,000 clones in its table, and 85% of those were observed once. The top ten clonotypes cover 1% of the sample. The sequenced sample consisted of PBMCs. Receptors were obtained from a boy between 2 and 15 years old in good health and CMV-seronegative.

V is TRBV28 and J is TRBJ2-7; no reliable D call. The CDR3 sequence is 12 residues long. The germline V gene has CDR1 MDHEN and CDR2 SYDVKM. Trimming pared 3 bases from V and 2 bases from J, leaving 5 bases between. CDR3 nucleotide sequence: TGTGCCAGCAGTTTGGCCCCCTACGAGCAGTACTTC. Amino acid sequence: CASSLAPYEQYF.

This chain joins TRBV14 and TRBJ2-1; 7 nucleotides agree with TRBD2. V gave up 8 bases and J gave up 6 bases; unmatched junction bases: 10. In germline, CDR1 is SGHDN, CDR2 FVKESK. This CDR3 is 14 amino acids long. The CDR3 nucleotides read TGTGCCAGCGGTGGAGGGGAGGGCCCCAATGAGCAGTTCTTC. This gives the protein CASGGGEGPNEQFF.

The chain has TRBV2 and TRBJ2-4; TRBD1 might be the D (5 bases). The germline V and J ends were trimmed by 4 bases and 2 bases, with 12 bases remaining between them. CDR1 and CDR2 from the germline V gene are SNHLY and FYNNEI. The CDR3 is 15 residues long. CDR3 region: CASSAQGRSKNIQYF. CDR3 bases: TGTGCCAGCAGTGCCCAGGGAAGGTCCAAAAACATTCAGTACTTC.

The V call is TRBV10-1, the J call TRBJ2-1; the match to TRBD1 covers 7 bases. The CDR3 has 14 residues. The germline CDR1 and CDR2 sequences are WNHNN and SYGVQD (reference sequence). V shed 7 bases and J 8 bases; nucleotides not matched to a gene: 11. CDR3 protein: CASTDRVDFHEQFF. DNA of the CDR3: TGCGCCAGCACCGACAGGGTGGATTTTCATGAGCAGTTCTTC.

The chain uses TRBV5-1 and TRBJ1-1; the D is unclear. V was cut by 4 bases and J by 4 bases, with 14 bases left in between. CDR3 length: 14 amino acids. The V gene's germline CDR1 is SGHRS and CDR2 YFSETQ. The CDR3 sequence is CASSRSAGSTEAFF. The DNA for the CDR3 is TGCGCCAGCAGCCGGTCCGCGGGGAGCACTGAAGCTTTCTTT.

The rearrangement joins TRBV5-5 to TRBJ2-7; TRBD1 is a possible D gene (5 bases). Germline V CDR1 and CDR2: SGHKS, YYEKEE (reference sequence). Trimming stripped 3 bases from V and 6 bases from J, with 13 bases between. The CDR3 covers 13 residues. The CDR3 bases are TGTGCCAGCAGCTACGGCAGGGTGGGCGAGCAGTACTTC. It specifies CASSYGRVGEQYF.

The rearrangement joins TRBV7-9 to TRBJ1-1; a weak D match, TRBD1 (6 bases). V lost 5 bases to trimming and J lost 6 bases, with 10 bases between them. CDR1 is SEHNR, CDR2 FQNEAQ, per germline (reference sequence). CDR3 length: 12 residues. The CDR3 bases are TGTGCCAGCAGCCATCAGGGGCCTGAAGCTTTCTTT. This codes for CASSHQGPEAFF.

The chain is built from TRBV2 and TRBJ2-7; D is unclear. Germline-derived CDR1 and CDR2 are SNHLY and FYNNEI. Trimming stripped 0 bases from V and 3 bases from J, with 15 bases between. The CDR3 has 16 residues. The CDR3 is CASSEALQAPIYEQYF. As DNA, the CDR3 is TGTGCCAGCAGTGAAGCGCTTCAAGCCCCTATCTACGAGCAGTACTTC. The entire variable domain, with the rest obtained from reference TRBV2 and TRBJ2-7, is as follows: EPEVTQTPSHQVTQMGQEVILRCVPISNHLYFYWYRQILGQKVEFLVSFYNNEISEKSEIFDDQFSVERPDGSNFTLKIRSTKLEDSAMYFCASSEALQAPIYEQYFGPGTRLTVT.

The rearrangement uses TRBV5-8 and TRBJ2-3; D uncertain. CDR3 length equals 13 residues. Trimming left V 0 bases short and J 1 base short, with 3 bases between. CDR1 is SGHTS and CDR2 is YDEGEE in the germline V gene. The CDR3 spells CASSLGGTDTQYF. DNA for the CDR3: TGTGCCAGCAGCTTGGGCGGCACAGATACGCAGTATTTT.

This chain links TRBV27 with TRBJ2-1; 14 bases align to TRBD2. Germline V gives CDR1 MNHEY, CDR2 SMNVEV (reference sequence). CDR3 length: 16 residues. J was trimmed by 9 bases and V by 5 bases; bases with no gene match: 9. CDR3 protein: CASSDRTSGRWLEQFF. As DNA, the CDR3 is TGTGCCAGCAGTGACAGGACTAGCGGGAGGTGGCTTGAGCAGTTCTTC.

The V and J genes are TRBV7-9 and TRBJ1-2; D is uncertain. Trimming took off 2 bases at V and 5 bases at J, with 9 bases between the two ends. Germline V gives CDR1 SEHNR, CDR2 FQNEAQ (reference sequence). There are 13 residues in the CDR3. The CDR3 coding sequence is TGTGCCAGCAGCTTATCCTCGAGATATGGCTACACCTTC. Translation: CASSLSSRYGYTF.

V is TRBV6-1 and J is TRBJ2-7; D gene unclear. CDR1 and CDR2 from the germline V gene are MNHNS and SASEGT. The V end lost 4 bases, the J end lost 0 bases, and 10 bases lay between the germline ends. This CDR3 is built from 14 residues. In nucleotides, the CDR3 is TGTGCCAGCAGTGTGTTTAGAAACTCCTACGAGCAGTACTTC. Residues: CASSVFRNSYEQYF.

The CDR3 here is CASSTPFGTGVLSTEAFF. DNA of the CDR3: TGTGCCAGTAGTACCCCCTTCGGGACAGGGGTGTTGAGCACTGAAGCTTTCTTT. This chain connects TRBV19 to TRBJ1-1; 10 bases map to TRBD1. The V gene end was trimmed by 4 bases and the J gene end by 4 bases; junction bases not matched to a gene: 15. The germline V gene encodes CDR1 LNHDA and CDR2 SQIVND (reference sequence). The CDR3 totals 18 residues. Combining the CDR3 with reference TRBV19 and TRBJ1-1 gives the whole variable domain DGGITQSPKYLFRKEGQNVTLSCEQNLNHDAMYWYRQDPGQGLRLIYYSQIVNDFQKGDIAEGYSVSREKKESFPLTVTSAQKNPTAFYLCASSTPFGTGVLSTEAFFGQGTRLTVV.

The V gene is TRBV9, the J gene TRBJ2-3; 12 nucleotides match TRBD2. Germline V CDR1 and CDR2: SGDLS, YYNGEE. V was clipped by 0 bases and J by 3 bases; unmatched bases: 14. The CDR3 contains 20 residues. DNA of the CDR3: TGTGCCAGCAGCGTAGGGAACGGGCTAGCGGGGGGGCAGAATACAGATACGCAGTATTTT. Its translation is CASSVGNGLAGGQNTDTQYF.

A note on this clone: Different DNA sequences within this sample yield the same CDR3. This sequence joins TRBV7-9 and TRBJ1-2; 7 nucleotides align to TRBD1. V lost 5 bases, J lost 5 bases, and 14 bases stayed unmatched. The length of the CDR3 is 16 residues. Germline CDR1 and CDR2: SEHNR and FQNEAQ (reference sequence). DNA for the CDR3: TGTGCCAGCAGCCCGGGGACAGCTACACCTATTTATGGCTACACCTTC. Translated: CASSPGTATPIYGYTF.

This chain uses TRBV25-1 with TRBJ2-1; maybe TRBD2 (5 bases). Trimming took 2 bases from V and 6 from J, leaving 8 bases between them. The CDR3 runs to 13 residues. Germline CDR1 reads MGHDK; CDR2 reads SYGVNS. The CDR3 protein is CASSEAAGNEQFF. The CDR3 DNA follows: TGTGCCAGCAGTGAAGCGGCGGGCAATGAGCAGTTCTTC.

V usage is TRBV2 and J usage is TRBJ2-3; D perhaps matches TRBD2 (5 bases). The CDR3 is made up of 17 amino acids. V was trimmed by 8 bases and J by 2 bases, leaving 23 bases between them. Germline lookup yields CDR1 SNHLY and CDR2 FYNNEI. The CDR3 DNA reads as TGTGCCAGCCGACCTCGTCCGCGGGCGAGTCCCACAGATACGCAGTATTTT. Amino acids: CASRPRPRASPTDTQYF.

This rearrangement joins TRBV15 to TRBJ1-5; unclear D gene. Per the germline V gene, CDR1 is LNHNV and CDR2 is YYDKDF (reference sequence). V dropped 2 bases and J dropped 5 bases, with 22 bases sitting between them. CDR3 length equals 18 residues. The CDR3 here is CATSRRPGVPNFDQPQHF. As DNA, the CDR3 is TGTGCCACCAGCAGACGCCCGGGAGTGCCCAACTTCGATCAGCCCCAGCATTTT.

The rearrangement uses TRBV9 and TRBJ2-1, with D perhaps matching TRBD2 (7 bases). V was clipped by 7 bases and J by 7 bases, with 12 bases between them. Germline V gene data show CDR1 as SGDLS and CDR2 as YYNGEE. This CDR3 has 12 amino acids. CDR3 amino acids: CASLQGGNEQFF. Here the CDR3 DNA reads TGTGCCAGCCTACAGGGAGGGAATGAGCAGTTCTTC.

This chain connects TRBV11-2 to TRBJ2-5; TRBD2 aligns across 11 bases. The CDR3 consists of 16 residues. Germline values: CDR1 SGHAT, CDR2 FQNNGV. Trimming removed 4 bases from V and 7 bases from J; junction bases left unmatched: 11. As DNA, the CDR3 is TGTGCCAGCAGCTGGGGGACTAGCGGATCTCTGTGGACCCAGTACTTC. Translating gives CASSWGTSGSLWTQYF.

The V gene is TRBV5-4, the J gene TRBJ2-1, with 7 bases lining up with TRBD1. The V segment lost 4 bases and the J segment 5 bases; nucleotides outside the gene matches: 3. The CDR3 contains 13 residues. The germline CDR1 and CDR2 sequences are SGHNT and YYREEE (reference sequence). The CDR3, as DNA: TGTGCCAGCAGCCTCGGACAGGACAATGAGCAGTTCTTC. This gives the protein CASSLGQDNEQFF.

The chain employs TRBV9 and TRBJ1-3; D gene ambiguous. Germline V gene data show CDR1 as SGDLS and CDR2 as YYNGEE. V was clipped by 7 bases and J by 0 bases, with 14 bases between them. The CDR3 contains 15 residues. For the CDR3, the DNA is TGTGCCAGCGGTGAGGGCAGGATCTCTGGAAACACCATATATTTT. Translating it yields CASGEGRISGNTIYF. The full variable domain, in which reference TRBV9 and TRBJ1-3 provide the parts outside the CDR3, is DSGVTQTPKHLITATGQRVTLRCSPRSGDLSVYWYQQSLDQGLQFLIQYYNGEERAKGNILERFSAQQFPDLHSELNLSSLELGDSALYFCASGEGRISGNTIYFGEGSWLTVV.

The chain combines TRBV9 with TRBJ2-1; D is unclear. CDR1 and CDR2 (germline): SGDLS, YYNGEE. The V and J ends lost 0 bases and 6 bases respectively, with 19 bases between them. CDR3 length: 17 residues. CDR3 coding DNA: TGTGCCAGCAGCGTAGGTACACCCTCCCCCCCCGTCAATGAGCAGTTCTTC. This encodes CASSVGTPSPPVNEQFF.

CDR3 protein: CASSLVTLTAVTGNTIYF. CDR3 DNA sequence: TGCGCCAGCAGCTTGGTCACGCTGACCGCGGTGACTGGAAACACCATATATTTT. This sequence joins TRBV5-1 and TRBJ1-3; D uncertain. V was clipped by 0 bases and J by 2 bases, with 18 bases between them. The CDR3 sequence is 18 residues long. The germline V gene encodes CDR1 SGHRS and CDR2 YFSETQ.

The chain is built from TRBV7-9 and TRBJ1-2; no definite D call. This CDR3 region has 14 residues. Trimming took off 5 bases at V and 5 bases at J, with 15 bases between the two ends. Germline V gene sequence: CDR1 SEHNR, CDR2 FQNEAQ (reference sequence). The CDR3 protein is CASSLSGRGYGYTF. DNA for the CDR3: TGTGCCAGCAGCCTCTCCGGACGGGGATATGGCTACACCTTC.

This rearrangement joins TRBV5-4 to TRBJ2-5; possibly TRBD1 for D (5 bases). Trimming took off 4 bases at V and 5 bases at J, with 18 bases between the two ends. The CDR3 runs 15 residues. Per germline, CDR1 SGHNT and CDR2 YYREEE (reference sequence). CDR3 DNA: TGTGCCAGCAGCCCCCAGGGAAATTTAGAGGAGACCCAGTACTTC. It encodes CASSPQGNLEETQYF.

V is TRBV2 and J is TRBJ2-3; D is possibly TRBD2 (6 bases). This CDR3 comprises 15 residues. Trimming stripped 3 bases from V and 2 bases from J, with 12 bases between. Germline V gene data show CDR1 as SNHLY and CDR2 as FYNNEI. This CDR3 is CASSELGGSTDTQYF. DNA for the CDR3: TGTGCCAGCAGTGAGCTCGGGGGATCCACAGATACGCAGTATTTT.

The chain joins TRBV28 to TRBJ1-5; a possible D gene is TRBD1 (6 bases). The CDR3 is 17 residues long. V lost 3 bases and J lost 1, with 16 bases in between. Germline V CDR1 and CDR2: MDHEN, SYDVKM. The CDR3 here is CASSFRGQIRSNQPQHF. In DNA form, the CDR3 reads TGTGCCAGCAGTTTTCGAGGACAGATAAGAAGCAATCAGCCCCAGCATTTT. The full variable domain, completed using reference TRBV28 and TRBJ1-5, is DVKVTQSSRYLVKRTGEKVFLECVQDMDHENMFWYRQDPGLGLRLIYFSYDVKMKEKGDIPEGYSVSREKKERFSLILESASTNQTSMYLCASSFRGQIRSNQPQHFGDGTRLSIL.

V gene TRBV29-1 combines with J gene TRBJ1-4; D perhaps matches TRBD1 (6 bases). This CDR3 is 13 amino acids long. In germline, CDR1 is SQVTM, CDR2 ANQGSEA. Trimming took 5 bases from V and 0 from J, leaving 7 bases between them. The CDR3 DNA sequence: TGCAGCGTTAAGGGGGCAACTAATGAAAAACTGTTTTTT. Its translation: CSVKGATNEKLFF.

The V gene is TRBV15, the J gene TRBJ1-5, with D possibly TRBD1 on 6 matching bases. Germline loops: CDR1 LNHNV, CDR2 YYDKDF (reference sequence). The length of the CDR3 is 14 residues. V shed 9 bases and J shed 1 base, with 13 bases lying between them. As DNA, the CDR3 is TGTGCCACGTCTGGGGGGGGCAGCAATCAGCCCCAGCATTTT. This sequence encodes CATSGGGSNQPQHF.

This chain joins TRBV19 and TRBJ2-1, with D uncertain. This CDR3 contains 14 residues. CDR1 is LNHDA, CDR2 SQIVND, per germline (reference sequence). V lost 2 bases, J lost 13 bases, and 18 bases lay in between. CDR3 protein: CASSITPQLDKQFF. The CDR3 DNA is TGTGCCAGTAGTATAACCCCCCAACTTGATAAACAGTTCTTC.